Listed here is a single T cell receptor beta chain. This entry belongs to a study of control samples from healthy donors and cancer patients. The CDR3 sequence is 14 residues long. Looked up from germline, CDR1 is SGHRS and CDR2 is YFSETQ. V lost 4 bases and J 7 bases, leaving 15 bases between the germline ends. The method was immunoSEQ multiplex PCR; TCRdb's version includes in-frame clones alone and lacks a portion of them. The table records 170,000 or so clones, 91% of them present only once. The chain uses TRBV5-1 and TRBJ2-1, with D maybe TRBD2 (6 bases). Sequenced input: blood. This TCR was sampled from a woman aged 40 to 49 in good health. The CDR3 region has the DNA TGCGCCAGCAGCGGTAGCGGCTCAGCTAATGAGCAGTTCTTC. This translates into CASSGSGSANEQFF.